Each of the 3 T cell receptor beta chains below was sequenced from the same sample in a study of cytomegalovirus exposure and HLA in healthy donors. The assay was immunoSEQ multiplex PCR, and TCRdb's table has in-frame clones only and misses some. There are some 69,000 clones in the sample; around 96% occur only once, and more than 3.5% lies in the top ten. The sequencing input was PBMCs. The receptors here all came from a woman under 30 in good health and CMV-seropositive.

The chain couples TRBV11-2 to TRBJ2-1; the match to TRBD2 covers 9 bases. V was pared by 4 bases and J by 0 bases, with 1 base of the junction left unmatched. This CDR3 spans 15 amino acids. Germline assignment: CDR1 SGHAT and CDR2 FQNNGV. The CDR3 region is CASSWTSDSYNEQFF. The CDR3 bases are TGTGCCAGCAGCTGGACTAGCGACTCCTACAATGAGCAGTTCTTC.

The V call is TRBV9, the J call TRBJ2-1; TRBD2 matches 7 bases. Per germline, CDR1 SGDLS and CDR2 YYNGEE. J was trimmed by 8 bases and V by 3 bases; bases with no gene match: 8. The CDR3 covers 14 residues. Written as DNA, the CDR3 is TGTGCCAGCAGCGGGAACGGGGGGATGGATGAGCAGTTCTTC. Amino acid sequence: CASSGNGGMDEQFF.

The rearrangement uses TRBV6-5 and TRBJ2-7, with D perhaps TRBD1 (5 bases). V was trimmed by 2 bases and J by 7 bases, leaving 12 bases between them. The germline V gene has CDR1 MNHEY and CDR2 SVGAGI. The CDR3 contains 13 residues. The CDR3 DNA reads as TGTGCCAGCAGTTACAAGACCTCAGGGGAGCAGTACTTC. Amino acid sequence: CASSYKTSGEQYF.